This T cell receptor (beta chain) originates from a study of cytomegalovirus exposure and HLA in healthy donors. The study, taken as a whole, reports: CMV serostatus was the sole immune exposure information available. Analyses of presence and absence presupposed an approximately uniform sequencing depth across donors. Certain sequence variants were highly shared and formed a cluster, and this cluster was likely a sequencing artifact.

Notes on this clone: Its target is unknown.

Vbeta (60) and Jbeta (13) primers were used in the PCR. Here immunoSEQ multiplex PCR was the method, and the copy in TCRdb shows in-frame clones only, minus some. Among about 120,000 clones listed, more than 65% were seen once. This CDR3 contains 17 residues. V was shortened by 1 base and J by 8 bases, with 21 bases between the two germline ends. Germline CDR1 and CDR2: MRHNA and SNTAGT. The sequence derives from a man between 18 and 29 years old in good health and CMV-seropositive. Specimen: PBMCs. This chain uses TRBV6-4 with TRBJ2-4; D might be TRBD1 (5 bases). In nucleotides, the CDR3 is TGTGCCAGCAGTGACTGCGGCAGGGTAGATATAAAATACATTCAGTACTTC. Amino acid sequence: CASSDCGRVDIKYIQYF.